The T cell receptor (beta chain) described here comes from a study of vaccination and CD4 T cells after COVID-19. Across the study: For each participant, vaccination comprised two doses of either the BNT162b2 or the mRNA-1273 vaccine. The post-COVID sampling time was a median about 100 days after diagnosis, ranging from 35 to 161. General observations from the study: Median SARS-CoV-2-reactive clonotype numbers went up from roughly 21 to 40, but not significantly.

CDR3 size: 12 residues. Germline V gene data show CDR1 as SGHTS and CDR2 as YDEGEE. Documented treatment: roughly 10-day PBMC culture with coronavirus spike peptide pools or control peptides (ViraFEST assay). One should note that the unexposed donor's CD4+ T cells were collected before the COVID-19 pandemic (2011-2018). Notes on this clonotype: Its antigen is as yet unknown. One end of the junction is discordant with germline, which a read error may explain.

Sequencing of DNA taken from cultured CD4+ T cells relied on the Oncomine TCR Beta short-read assay. In this case, cultured CD4+ T cells provided the extracted genomic DNA. TCRdb re-derived calls from the PCR reads in MiXCR, one entry per CDR3 protein. Here the sample spans 4,000 to 4,500 distinct CDR3 sequences, around a third being singletons. The sample was CD4+ T cells from blood, cultured in vitro. This TCR came from a human donor in good health. The chain joins TRBV5-8 to TRBJ1-1; D may be TRBD1 (6 bases). CDR3 nucleotides: TGTGCCAGCAGCTCTGGGGGGCCGCAGGTGCTCTTT. Its protein product is CASSSGGPQVLF.